The clone carrying this TCR beta chain was counted between two and nine times. CDR1 and CDR2 (germline): MDHEN, SYDVKM. The CDR3 runs to 12 residues. V was shortened by 10 bases and J by 8 bases, with 17 bases between the two germline ends. This sample was taken from a study of human T cells and chemical hapten exposure. Study-wide context: Alopecia universalis, totalis or areata was present in patients who were mostly female.

Authors' processing steps: Sample TCR totals centred on a median of roughly 96,000, ranging roughly 20,000 to 750,000. TCRdb re-called the RACE reads through MiXCR, storing one row per CDR3 protein. TCRdb's processing, not the authors' own work, is the source of the V and J calls. The sample lists about 110,000 distinct CDR3 sequences; approximately 12% were seen once. Sample time point: pre-sensitization, week 0. Treatment meaning: therapeutic diphenylcyclopropenone sensitization with weekly scalp DPC. The J gene is TRBJ1-2, the V gene TRBV28; D uncertain. The receptor's source is a woman aged 45-60 years with alopecia areata. Some clones in this sample may be carry-over from other donors' samples. The sample consisted of whole blood, taken in connection with sensitization to the hapten diphenylcyclopropenone (DPC). The CDR3 reads CATAPGPRGYTF. In DNA form, the CDR3 reads TGTGCCACCGCACCAGGCCCCCGGGGCTACACCTTC.